One and the same sample provided the 16 T cell receptor beta chains below, sequenced in a study of response to subunit inactivated influenza vaccine. MiXCR, run by TCRdb on the RT-PCR reads, gives a single entry per CDR3 protein. The table shows about 570,000 distinct CDR3 sequences, with about 10% occurring only once. These data also featured in a second study, about T cells expressing NK-cell markers. As reported in that work: Making the TCR beta cDNA relied on 5'RACE template switching with UMIs.

Sample: PBMCs from blood, taken on the day of vaccination. These receptors were obtained from a man aged 45-60 years who received an inactivated influenza vaccine.

The chain links TRBV20-1 to TRBJ2-3; 9 bases are a match to TRBD1. Germline V lookup: CDR1 DFQATT, CDR2 SNEGSKA (reference sequence). The CDR3 contains 18 residues. Trimming removed 0 bases from V and 4 bases from J; junction bases left unmatched: 14. DNA for the CDR3: TGCAGTGCTAGAGAACTACTCACAGGGGGCATTAACGCAGATACGCAGTATTTT. It codes for CSARELLTGGINADTQYF.

This clonotype was found a few times. This chain joins TRBV5-1 and TRBJ1-4, with D possibly matching TRBD1 (6 bases). CDR1 and CDR2 (germline): SGHRS, YFSETQ. Trimming removed 4 bases from V and 6 bases from J, with 19 bases in between. The CDR3 extends over 16 amino acids. The CDR3 is CASSRGPRQVDEKLFF. CDR3 DNA: TGCGCCAGCAGCCGAGGCCCTAGACAGGTGGATGAAAAACTGTTTTTT.

Ten or more counts support this clonotype. This chain links TRBV2 with TRBJ2-7; 8 nucleotides match TRBD2. Germline V gene data show CDR1 as SNHLY and CDR2 as FYNNEI. J gave up 5 bases and V 5 bases, and 5 bases lay outside the gene matches. The CDR3 is made up of 13 amino acids. CDR3: CASSFSGTNEQYF. CDR3 DNA sequence: TGTGCCAGCAGTTTTAGCGGGACCAACGAGCAGTACTTC.

This rearrangement joins TRBV7-9 to TRBJ2-1; D gene unclear. V was pared by 4 bases and J by 5 bases, with 12 bases between. CDR3 size: 14 residues. Germline V CDR1 and CDR2: SEHNR, FQNEAQ (reference sequence). This chain's CDR3 is CASSYSGPDNEQFF. The CDR3 DNA reads TGTGCCAGCAGCTACTCGGGTCCCGACAATGAGCAGTTCTTC.

This clonotype was counted only a few times. V is TRBV20-1 and J is TRBJ2-3; 9 nucleotides align to TRBD2. V was pared by 1 base and J by 1 base, with 9 bases of the junction left unmatched. The CDR3 has 17 amino acids. Germline lookup yields CDR1 DFQATT and CDR2 SNEGSKA (reference sequence). Here the CDR3 reads CSARARISGGRTDTQYF. CDR3 sequence (DNA): TGCAGTGCTAGAGCCCGGATTAGCGGGGGCCGCACAGATACGCAGTATTTT.

This clonotype was counted many times. This sequence joins TRBV29-1 and TRBJ2-7, with a tentative D call TRBD2 (6 bases). This CDR3 is built from 12 residues. CDR1 SQVTM and CDR2 ANQGSEA come from the germline V gene. The V end lost 5 bases, the J end lost 1 base, and 9 bases lay between the germline ends. This chain's CDR3 is CSVTGLSYEQYF. The CDR3 DNA follows: TGCAGCGTTACGGGACTTTCCTACGAGCAGTACTTC.

This rearrangement joins TRBV28 to TRBJ2-7; TRBD1 aligns across 9 bases. This CDR3 region has 15 residues. V was pared by 3 bases and J by 7 bases, with 10 bases of the junction left unmatched. CDR1 and CDR2 (germline): MDHEN, SYDVKM. The CDR3 sequence: CASSFVGQGIGEQYF. DNA for the CDR3: TGTGCCAGCAGTTTTGTAGGACAGGGGATAGGGGAGCAGTACTTC.

V gene TRBV7-3 combines with J gene TRBJ2-3, with 12 bases identical to TRBD2. Per germline, CDR1 SGHTA and CDR2 FQGTGA. After removal of 5 bases from V and 4 bases from J, the junction contained 7 bases not matched to a gene. The CDR3 runs to 16 residues. The CDR3 is CASSPRTSGTSDTQYF. In DNA form, the CDR3 reads TGTGCCAGCAGCCCAAGGACTAGCGGGACGTCAGATACGCAGTATTTT.

This clonotype was observed many times. The gene calls are TRBV7-9 and TRBJ2-3, with D possibly being TRBD1 (5 bases). With 3 bases removed from V and 0 bases from J, the gap between germline ends came to 10 bases. This CDR3 comprises 15 residues. The germline V gene encodes CDR1 SEHNR and CDR2 FQNEAQ (reference sequence). CDR3 loop: CASSLGPTSTDTQYF. CDR3 sequence (DNA): TGTGCCAGCAGCTTGGGGCCCACTAGCACAGATACGCAGTATTTT.

Many counts were recorded for this clonotype. The chain combines TRBV6-2 or TRBV6-3 with TRBJ2-1, with TRBD1 identical over 9 bases. CDR1 is MNHEY and CDR2 is SVGEGT in the germline V gene. The CDR3 length is 15 residues. The junction had 7 bases not matched to a gene; V was cut back by 4 bases and J by 6 bases. CDR3 DNA: TGTGCCAGCAGTTTTACTGGACAGGGGTCCAATGAGCAGTTCTTC. Translated: CASSFTGQGSNEQFF.

The V and J genes are TRBV15 and TRBJ2-5, with D unresolved. V dropped 1 base and J dropped 2 bases, with 11 bases sitting between them. CDR3 length equals 15 residues. Germline V gene data show CDR1 as LNHNV and CDR2 as YYDKDF (reference sequence). The CDR3 here is CATSRVMAPQETQYF. DNA of the CDR3: TGTGCCACCAGCAGAGTTATGGCGCCACAAGAGACCCAGTACTTC.

The rearrangement links TRBV7-2 to TRBJ2-7, with a possible D match to TRBD1 (6 bases). Germline loops: CDR1 SGHTA, CDR2 FQGNSA. Trimming removed 5 bases at V and 3 bases at J, with 20 bases between. The CDR3 spans 16 residues. The CDR3 DNA is TGTGCCAGCAGCACATCACCGGGACAAGACCTCTACGAGCAGTACTTC. Translated, it gives CASSTSPGQDLYEQYF.

There are a few counts of this clonotype. The chain is built from TRBV7-2 and TRBJ2-1, with 7 bases identical to TRBD2. Looked up from germline, CDR1 is SGHTA and CDR2 is FQGNSA. After removal of 2 bases from V and 9 bases from J, the junction contained 7 bases not matched to a gene. The CDR3 covers 14 residues. As DNA, the CDR3 is TGTGCCAGCAGCTTAATGGGAGGGAGTGGTGAGCAGTTCTTC. Its translation: CASSLMGGSGEQFF.

This clonotype was detected a few times. This rearrangement joins TRBV5-1 to TRBJ1-6; 7 bases map to TRBD1. CDR1 is SGHRS and CDR2 is YFSETQ in the germline V gene. CDR3 length: 14 amino acids. Trimming removed 6 bases from V and 5 bases from J; junction bases left unmatched: 5. The CDR3 coding sequence is TGCGCCAGCAAAACCCAGGGGGATAATTCACCCCTCCACTTT. This codes for CASKTQGDNSPLHF.

This clonotype was seen a few times. The chain has TRBV5-1 and TRBJ1-1, with a weak D call TRBD1 (6 bases). Trimming stripped 0 bases from V and 4 bases from J, with 13 bases between. The germline V gene encodes CDR1 SGHRS and CDR2 YFSETQ. There are 15 residues in the CDR3. CDR3 nucleotides: TGCGCCAGCAGCTTGGCCCCTTTCAGGGGCACTGAAGCTTTCTTT. Translating gives CASSLAPFRGTEAFF.

This clonotype came up a few times. The chain couples TRBV7-2 to TRBJ2-5; tentative D call: TRBD2 (7 bases). The CDR3 is 16 amino acids. Per the germline V gene, CDR1 is SGHTA and CDR2 is FQGNSA. Trimming pared 0 bases from V and 1 base from J, leaving 12 bases between. This chain's CDR3 is CASSLAGGLGQETQYF. The CDR3 DNA sequence: TGTGCCAGCAGCTTAGCGGGGGGGCTTGGCCAAGAGACCCAGTACTTC.